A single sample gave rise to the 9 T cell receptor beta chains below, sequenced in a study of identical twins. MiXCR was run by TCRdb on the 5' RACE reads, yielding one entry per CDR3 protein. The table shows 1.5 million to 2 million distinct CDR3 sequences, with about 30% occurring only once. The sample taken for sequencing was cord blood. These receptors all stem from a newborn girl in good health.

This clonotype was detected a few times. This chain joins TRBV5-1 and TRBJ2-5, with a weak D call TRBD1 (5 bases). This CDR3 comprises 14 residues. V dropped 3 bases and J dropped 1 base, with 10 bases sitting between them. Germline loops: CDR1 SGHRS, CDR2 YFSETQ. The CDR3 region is CASSSQTVQETQYF. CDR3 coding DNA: TGCGCCAGCAGCTCTCAGACAGTCCAAGAGACCCAGTACTTC. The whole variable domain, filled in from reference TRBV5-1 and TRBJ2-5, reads KAGVTQTPRYLIKTRGQQVTLSCSPISGHRSVSWYQQTPGQGLQFLFEYFSETQRNKGNFPGRFSGRQFSNSRSEMNVSTLELGDSALYLCASSSQTVQETQYFGPGTRLLVL.

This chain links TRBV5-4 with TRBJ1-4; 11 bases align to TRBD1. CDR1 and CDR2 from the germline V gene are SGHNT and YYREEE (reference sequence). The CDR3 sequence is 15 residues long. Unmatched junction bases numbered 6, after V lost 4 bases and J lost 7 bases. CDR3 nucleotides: TGTGCCAGCAGCCCTCAGGGACAGGGGGGTGAAAAACTGTTTTTT. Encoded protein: CASSPQGQGGEKLFF.

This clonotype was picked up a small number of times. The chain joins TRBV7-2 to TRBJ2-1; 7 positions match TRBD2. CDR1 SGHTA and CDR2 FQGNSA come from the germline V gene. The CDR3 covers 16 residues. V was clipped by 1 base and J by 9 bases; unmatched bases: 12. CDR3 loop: CASSLVSGDLWIEQFF. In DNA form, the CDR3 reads TGTGCCAGCAGCTTAGTGAGCGGGGACCTTTGGATTGAGCAGTTCTTC.

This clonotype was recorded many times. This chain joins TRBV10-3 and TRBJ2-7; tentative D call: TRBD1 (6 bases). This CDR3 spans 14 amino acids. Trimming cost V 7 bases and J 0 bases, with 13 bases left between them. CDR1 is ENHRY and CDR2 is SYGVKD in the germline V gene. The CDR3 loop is CAITTGTFSYEQYF. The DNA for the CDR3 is TGTGCCATCACTACCGGGACATTCTCCTACGAGCAGTACTTC.

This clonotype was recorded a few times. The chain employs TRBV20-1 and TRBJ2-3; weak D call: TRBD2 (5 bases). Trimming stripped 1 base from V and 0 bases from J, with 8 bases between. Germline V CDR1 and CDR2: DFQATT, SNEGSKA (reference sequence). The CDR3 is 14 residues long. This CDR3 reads CSARAQRSTDTQYF. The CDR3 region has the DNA TGCAGTGCTAGAGCCCAGCGGAGCACAGATACGCAGTATTTT.

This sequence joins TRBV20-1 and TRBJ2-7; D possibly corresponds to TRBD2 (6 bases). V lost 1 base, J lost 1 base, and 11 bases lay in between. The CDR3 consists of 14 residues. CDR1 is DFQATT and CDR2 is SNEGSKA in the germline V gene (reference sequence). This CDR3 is CSARGAGQSYEQYF. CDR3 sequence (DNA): TGCAGTGCTAGAGGGGCGGGGCAGTCCTACGAGCAGTACTTC.

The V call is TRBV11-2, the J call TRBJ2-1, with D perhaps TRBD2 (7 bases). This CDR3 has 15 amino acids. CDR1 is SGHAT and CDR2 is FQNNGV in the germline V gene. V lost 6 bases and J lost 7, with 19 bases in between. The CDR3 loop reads CASRKRGGERNEQFF. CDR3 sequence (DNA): TGTGCCAGCAGGAAAAGGGGGGGGGAGCGGAATGAGCAGTTCTTC. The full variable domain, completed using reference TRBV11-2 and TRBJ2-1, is EAGVAQSPRYKIIEKRQSVAFWCNPISGHATLYWYQQILGQGPKLLIQFQNNGVVDDSQLPKDRFSAERLKGVDSTLKIQPAKLEDSAVYLCASRKRGGERNEQFFGPGTRLTVL.

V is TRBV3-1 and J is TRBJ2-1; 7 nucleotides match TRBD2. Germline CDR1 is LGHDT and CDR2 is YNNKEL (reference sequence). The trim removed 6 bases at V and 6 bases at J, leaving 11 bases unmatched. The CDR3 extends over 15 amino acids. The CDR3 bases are TGTGCCAGCAGGCGGGGGACCGCGGTCCCCAATGAGCAGTTCTTC. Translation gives CASRRGTAVPNEQFF.

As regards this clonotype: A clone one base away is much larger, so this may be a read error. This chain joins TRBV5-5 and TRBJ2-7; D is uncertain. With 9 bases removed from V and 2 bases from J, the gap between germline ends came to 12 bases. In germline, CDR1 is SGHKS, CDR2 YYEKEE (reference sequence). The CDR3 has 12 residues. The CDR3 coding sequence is TGTGCCAACTCACGACCCACCTACGAGCAGTACTTC. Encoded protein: CANSRPTYEQYF.